The clone carrying this T cell receptor beta chain was counted many times. The data are from a study of CD8 T cells in ankylosing spondylitis. Germline V gene sequence: CDR1 SGDLS, CDR2 YYNGEE. The V end was cut by 1 base, the J end by 4 bases, with 9 bases between. This CDR3 is 14 amino acids long. From the 5' RACE reads, TCRdb called clonotypes with MiXCR, one entry per CDR3 protein. The repertoire holds 250,000 to 400,000 distinct CDR3 sequences, with under 14% as singletons. The origin of this receptor is a female donor with ankylosing spondylitis or in good health (not recorded which). The chain employs TRBV9 and TRBJ2-1; TRBD2 is a possible D gene (5 bases). The sample comprised blood, either unsorted or a sorted T cell fraction (not recorded which). CDR3 loop: CASSVTSGYNEQFF. The CDR3 nucleotides are TGTGCCAGCAGCGTAACCAGCGGTTACAATGAGCAGTTCTTC.